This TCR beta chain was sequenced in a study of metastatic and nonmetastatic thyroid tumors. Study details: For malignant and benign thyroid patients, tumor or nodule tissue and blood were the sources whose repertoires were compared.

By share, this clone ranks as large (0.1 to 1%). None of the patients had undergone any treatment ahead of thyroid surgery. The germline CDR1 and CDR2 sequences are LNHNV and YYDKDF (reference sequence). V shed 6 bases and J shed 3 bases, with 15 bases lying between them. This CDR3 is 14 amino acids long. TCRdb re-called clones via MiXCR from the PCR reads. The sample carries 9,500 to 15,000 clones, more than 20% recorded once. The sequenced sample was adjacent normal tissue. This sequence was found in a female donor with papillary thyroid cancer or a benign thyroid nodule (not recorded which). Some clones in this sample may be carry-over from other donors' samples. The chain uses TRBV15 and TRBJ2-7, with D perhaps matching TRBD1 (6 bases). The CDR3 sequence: CATSHGTRGYEQYF. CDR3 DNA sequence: TGTGCCACCAGTCACGGAACCAGGGGCTACGAGCAGTACTTC.